This is a list of T cell receptor beta chains from one sample in a study of T-cell memory formation after mild COVID-19. TCRdb redid the calling of the 5' RACE reads with MiXCR, one entry per CDR3 protein. The sample lists some 450,000 distinct CDR3 sequences, roughly 18% occurring once. Sequenced: PBMCs or a T cell subset sorted from them (not recorded which). The receptor source for this set is a man aged 18 to 30 who had mild COVID-19 (a few samples of this study predate the infection). Cell type and time point are not known. CDR3s include the opening cysteine and the closing phenylalanine or tryptophan. The D gene is left open where the match is weak. Only part of the rows carry a size: once, few, many, or a class if the clone is expanded.

v_call,clone_size,d_call,j_call,cdr3_aa,cdr3_nt
TRBV6-5,few,NA,TRBJ2-3,CASSYVSYVRARGAQKDTQYF,NA
TRBV6-6,few,NA,TRBJ2-3,CASSPSEDTQYF,TGTGCCAGCAGTCCGAGCGAGGATACGCAGTATTTT
TRBV7-2,few,NA,TRBJ1-2,CASSLDKGDYGYTF,TGTGCCAGCAGCTTAGATAAGGGGGACTATGGCTACACCTTC
TRBV7-3,NA,TRBD1,TRBJ2-1,CASSSPGTGINEQFF,TGTGCCAGCAGCTCCCCCGGGACAGGCATTAATGAGCAGTTCTTC
TRBV4-2,NA,NA,TRBJ2-5,CASSQDHNQETQYF,TGTGCCAGCAGCCAAGACCACAACCAAGAGACCCAGTACTTC
TRBV5-6,NA,TRBD1,TRBJ1-1,CASSLPQGARTEAFF,TGTGCCAGCAGCTTACCCCAGGGGGCGCGGACTGAAGCTTTCTTT
TRBV15,NA,NA,TRBJ2-3,CATSKATPNTQYF,TGTGCCACCAGCAAGGCAACCCCCAATACGCAGTATTTT
TRBV2,NA,NA,TRBJ2-5,CASSEARGVVKTQYF,TGTGCCAGCAGTGAAGCCAGAGGGGTGGTAAAGACCCAGTACTTC
TRBV9,few,NA,TRBJ2-3,CASSPLAGLGDTQYF,TGTGCCAGCAGCCCCCTGGCCGGACTTGGAGATACGCAGTATTTT
TRBV18,few,NA,TRBJ2-7,CASSPGSTAAGEQYF,TGTGCCAGCTCCCCGGGGTCCACAGCCGCCGGCGAGCAGTACTTC
TRBV28,few,TRBD1,TRBJ1-1,CASSLGDSFTEAFF,TGTGCCAGCAGTTTGGGGGACAGTTTCACTGAAGCTTTCTTT
TRBV6-6,few,NA,TRBJ2-4,CASGQWAKNIQYF,TGTGCCAGCGGCCAGTGGGCCAAAAACATTCAGTACTTC
TRBV7-2,NA,NA,TRBJ2-5,CASSLATRGGSKTQYF,TGTGCCAGCAGCTTAGCGACTAGGGGGGGGTCTAAGACCCAGTACTTC
TRBV6-2/TRBV6-3,NA,TRBD2,TRBJ2-1,CASSYTPGTRDNEQFF,TGTGCCAGCAGTTACACCCCCGGGACTAGGGACAATGAGCAGTTCTTC
TRBV6-2/TRBV6-3,few,TRBD2,TRBJ2-1,CASSYGLGLAGDPSSYNEQFF,TGTGCCAGCAGTTACGGCTTAGGACTAGCGGGGGATCCAAGCTCCTACAATGAGCAGTTCTTC
TRBV9,NA,NA,TRBJ2-3,CASSVGFDTQYF,TGTGCCAGCAGCGTGGGATTCGATACGCAGTATTTT
TRBV27,NA,NA,TRBJ1-5,CASSFQPYSNQPQHF,TGTGCCAGCAGTTTCCAACCTTATAGCAATCAGCCCCAGCATTTT
TRBV29-1,NA,TRBD1,TRBJ1-2,CSVRQGIYGYTF,TGCAGCGTTCGACAGGGTATCTATGGCTACACCTTC
TRBV7-3,NA,TRBD2,TRBJ2-3,CASSFPSGGSTDTQYF,TGTGCCAGCAGCTTCCCCAGCGGGGGCAGCACAGATACGCAGTATTTT
TRBV7-2,NA,TRBD2,TRBJ2-7,CASSLGLAGGISYEQYF,TGTGCCAGCAGCTTAGGACTAGCGGGCGGGATCTCCTACGAGCAGTACTTC
TRBV6-5,NA,NA,TRBJ2-3,CASSYRLPDDTQYF,TGTGCCAGCAGTTACCGCCTTCCGGACGATACGCAGTATTTT
TRBV9,few,TRBD1,TRBJ1-6,CASSVSDRSIYNSPLHF,TGTGCCAGCAGCGTCTCGGACAGGAGCATTTATAATTCACCCCTCCACTTT
TRBV3-1,few,NA,TRBJ2-2,CASSQVRPGATNTGELFF,TGTGCCAGCAGCCAAGTCCGGCCGGGAGCAACTAACACCGGGGAGCTGTTTTTT
TRBV5-4,many,TRBD2,TRBJ2-5,CASQNGLAGARGETQYF,TGTGCCAGCCAAAACGGACTAGCGGGGGCCAGAGGAGAGACCCAGTACTTC
TRBV20-1,many,NA,TRBJ2-3,CSVSRRDRGTDTQYF,TGCAGTGTCAGCCGCCGGGACCGGGGGACAGATACGCAGTATTTT
TRBV7-8,few,TRBD1,TRBJ1-5,CASSETGPNQPQHF,TGTGCCAGCAGCGAGACAGGGCCCAATCAGCCCCAGCATTTT
TRBV7-2,NA,TRBD1,TRBJ2-7,CASSLTGVSYEQYF,TGTGCCAGCAGCTTGACAGGGGTCTCCTACGAGCAGTACTTC
TRBV9,NA,NA,TRBJ1-1,CASSVGSAPNTEAFF,TGTGCCAGCAGCGTAGGGTCTGCGCCGAACACTGAAGCTTTCTTT
TRBV28,few,NA,TRBJ1-5,CASSRGLNQPQHF,TGTGCCAGCAGTAGAGGGCTCAATCAGCCCCAGCATTTT
TRBV20-1,few,NA,TRBJ2-1,CSAHETGGNEQFF,TGCAGTGCCCACGAGACAGGAGGCAATGAGCAGTTCTTC
TRBV18,few,TRBD2,TRBJ2-1,CASSPKLAGGYNEQFF,TGTGCCAGCTCACCAAAACTAGCGGGGGGCTACAATGAGCAGTTCTTC
TRBV6-2/TRBV6-3,once,TRBD1,TRBJ1-5,CASRDLSQGRGQPQHF,TGTGCCAGCAGGGACCTATCACAGGGGCGAGGTCAGCCCCAGCATTTT
TRBV7-9,NA,NA,TRBJ1-5,CASSLGGERAQHF,TGTGCCAGCAGCTTAGGAGGGGAGAGGGCCCAGCATTTT
TRBV12-3/TRBV12-4,many,NA,TRBJ1-3,CASSFSGNTIYF,TGTGCCAGCAGTTTTTCTGGAAACACCATATATTTT
TRBV3-1,few,TRBD1,TRBJ2-5,CASSSGRDRVFETQYF,TGTGCCAGCTCCTCAGGGCGGGACAGGGTGTTTGAGACCCAGTACTTC
TRBV4-2,NA,TRBD1,TRBJ1-6,CASSQGQGEYNSPLHF,TGTGCCAGCAGCCAAGGACAGGGGGAGTATAATTCACCCCTCCACTTT
TRBV4-3,NA,NA,TRBJ2-3,CASSQAWGYGADTQYF,TGCGCCAGCAGCCAAGCTTGGGGGTATGGGGCAGATACGCAGTATTTT